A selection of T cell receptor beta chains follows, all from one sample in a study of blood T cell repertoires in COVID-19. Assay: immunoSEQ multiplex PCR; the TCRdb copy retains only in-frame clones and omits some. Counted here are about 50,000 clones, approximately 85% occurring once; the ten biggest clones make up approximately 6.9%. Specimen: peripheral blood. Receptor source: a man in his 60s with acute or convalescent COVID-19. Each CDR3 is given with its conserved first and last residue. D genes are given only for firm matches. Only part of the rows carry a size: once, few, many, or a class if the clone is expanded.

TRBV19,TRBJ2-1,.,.,CASSIVSRGQVYNEQFF,TGTGCCAGTAGTATAGTTAGTCGGGGTCAGGTCTACAATGAGCAGTTCTTC
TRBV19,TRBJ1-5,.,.,CASSTTGQNQPQHF,TGTGCCAGTAGTACGACAGGACAGAATCAGCCCCAGCATTTT
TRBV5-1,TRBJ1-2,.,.,CASSLAAGSYGYTF,TGCGCCAGCAGCTTGGCGGCAGGGTCCTATGGCTACACCTTC
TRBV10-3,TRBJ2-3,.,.,CATGAGATQYF,TGTGCCACTGGGGCGGGGGCTACGCAGTATTTT
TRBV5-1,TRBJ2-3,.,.,CASSLGGQDTDTQYF,TGCGCCAGCAGCTTGGGGGGACAAGACACAGATACGCAGTATTTT
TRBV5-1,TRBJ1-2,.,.,CASSLGTSNYGYTF,TGCGCCAGCAGCTTGGGGACTTCTAACTATGGCTACACCTTC
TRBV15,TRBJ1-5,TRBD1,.,CASAGGAGQPQHF,TGTGCCAGCGCAGGGGGCGCAGGGCAGCCCCAGCATTTT
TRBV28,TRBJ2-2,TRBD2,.,CASSLLLAGGSGELFF,TGTGCCAGCAGTTTACTTCTAGCGGGAGGGTCCGGGGAGCTGTTTTTT
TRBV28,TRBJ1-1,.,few,CASSLTENTEAFF,TGTGCCAGCAGCCTAACAGAGAACACTGAAGCTTTCTTT
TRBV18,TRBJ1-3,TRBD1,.,CASSRDRTFSGNTIYF,TGTGCCAGCTCACGGGACAGAACCTTCTCTGGAAACACCATATATTTT
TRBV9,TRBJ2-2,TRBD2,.,CASSSRLAGETPPGELFF,TGTGCCAGCAGCTCGAGACTAGCGGGAGAAACGCCTCCCGGGGAGCTGTTTTTT
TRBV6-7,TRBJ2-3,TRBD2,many,CASSYSGTSSDTQYF,TGTGCCAGCAGTTACTCGGGGACTAGTTCAGATACGCAGTATTTT
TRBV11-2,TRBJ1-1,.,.,CASSQTVVQAFF,TGTGCCAGCAGCCAAACAGTCGTCCAAGCTTTCTTT
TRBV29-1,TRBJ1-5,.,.,CSVSRGDNQPQHF,TGCAGCGTTTCCAGGGGTGACAATCAGCCCCAGCATTTT
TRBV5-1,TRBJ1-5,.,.,CASSLWAGGNQPQHF,TGCGCCAGCAGCTTGTGGGCAGGCGGCAATCAGCCCCAGCATTTT
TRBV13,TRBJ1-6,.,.,CASSPLPRGSPLHF,TGTGCCAGCAGCCCACTACCTCGAGGCTCGCCCCTCCACTTT
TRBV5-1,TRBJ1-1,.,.,CASSRSGSGANTEAFF,TGCGCCAGCAGTCGCAGCGGGAGTGGGGCTAACACTGAAGCTTTCTTT
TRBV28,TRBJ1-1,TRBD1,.,CASSSPGQGAEAFF,TGTGCCAGCAGTTCCCCGGGACAGGGGGCTGAAGCTTTCTTT
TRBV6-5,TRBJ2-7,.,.,CASRSRVYEQYF,TGTGCCAGCAGGTCCAGGGTTTACGAGCAGTACTTC
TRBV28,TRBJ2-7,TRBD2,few,CASTVRTSGRAYEQYF,TGTGCCAGCACCGTGAGGACTAGCGGGAGAGCCTACGAGCAGTACTTC
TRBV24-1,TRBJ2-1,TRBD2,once,CATSDLLANSYNEQFF,TGTGCCACCAGTGATTTACTAGCGAACTCCTACAATGAGCAGTTCTTC
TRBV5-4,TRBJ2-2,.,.,CASSLELGHGELFF,TGTGCCAGCAGCCTGGAATTGGGGCACGGGGAGCTGTTTTTT
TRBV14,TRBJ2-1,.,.,CASSLRTLKEEQFF,TGTGCCAGCAGCCTGCGGACTCTAAAGGAGGAGCAGTTCTTC
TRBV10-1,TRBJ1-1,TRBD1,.,CASSESVTGTRRTEAFF,TGCGCCAGCAGTGAGTCGGTGACAGGGACTAGGAGGACTGAAGCTTTCTTT
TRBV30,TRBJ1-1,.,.,CAWRVGRLNTEAFF,TGTGCCTGGAGGGTGGGGCGTTTGAACACTGAAGCTTTCTTT
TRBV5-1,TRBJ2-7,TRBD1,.,CASSLSVGTGSSYEQYF,TGCGCCAGCAGCTTGAGTGTCGGGACAGGGTCATCCTACGAGCAGTACTTC
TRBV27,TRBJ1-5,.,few,CASRTGNQPQHF,TGTGCCAGCAGGACGGGGAATCAGCCCCAGCATTTT
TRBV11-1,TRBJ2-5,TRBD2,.,CASSPGTSGIQETQYF,TGTGCCAGCAGCCCCGGGACTAGCGGGATTCAAGAGACCCAGTACTTC
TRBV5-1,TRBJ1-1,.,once,CASSLFGGDTEAFF,TGCGCCAGCAGCTTGTTCGGCGGGGACACTGAAGCTTTCTTT
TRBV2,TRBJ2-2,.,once,CASSLDTLSNTGELFF,TGTGCCAGCAGTCTCGACACCCTTTCGAACACCGGGGAGCTGTTTTTT
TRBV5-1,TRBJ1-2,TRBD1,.,CASSLGTGSAGYTF,TGCGCCAGCAGCTTAGGGACAGGGTCGGCTGGCTACACCTTC
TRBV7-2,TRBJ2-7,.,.,CASSLEISGYEQYF,TGTGCCAGCAGCTTAGAGATTAGCGGTTACGAGCAGTACTTC
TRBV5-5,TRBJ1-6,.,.,CASSFTDSSYNSPLHF,TGTGCCAGCAGCTTTACCGATAGCTCCTATAATTCACCCCTCCACTTT
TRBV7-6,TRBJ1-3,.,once,CASSSGSGNTIYF,TGTGCCAGCAGCAGCGGCTCTGGAAACACCATATATTTT
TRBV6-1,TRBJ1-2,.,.,CASSEASAVFYGYTF,TGTGCCAGCAGTGAAGCGTCGGCGGTGTTCTATGGCTACACCTTC
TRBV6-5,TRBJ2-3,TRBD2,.,CASSGGTSAPDTQYF,TGTGCCAGCAGCGGGGGGACTAGCGCTCCAGATACGCAGTATTTT
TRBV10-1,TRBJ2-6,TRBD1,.,CASSRGSGANVLTF,TGCGCCAGCAGCAGGGGGTCTGGGGCCAACGTCCTGACTTTC
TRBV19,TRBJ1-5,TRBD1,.,CASSPTGGLRNF,TGTGCCAGTAGTCCCACAGGGGGCCTGAGGAATTTT
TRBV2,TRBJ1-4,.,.,CASGRNYNEKLFF,TGTGCCAGCGGCAGGAATTATAATGAAAAACTGTTTTTT
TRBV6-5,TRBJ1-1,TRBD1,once,CASSYSQGAANTEAFF,TGTGCCAGCAGTTACTCCCAGGGGGCGGCGAACACTGAAGCTTTCTTT
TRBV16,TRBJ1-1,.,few,CASSLDRLNTEAFF,TGTGCCAGCAGCCTCGACAGGTTGAACACTGAAGCTTTCTTT
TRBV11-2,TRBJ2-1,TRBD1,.,CASSPDRDEQFF,TGTGCCAGCAGCCCGGACAGGGATGAGCAGTTCTTC
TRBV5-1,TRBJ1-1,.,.,CASANSWGETEAFF,TGCGCCAGCGCTAACTCGTGGGGGGAAACTGAAGCTTTCTTT
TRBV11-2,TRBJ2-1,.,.,CASRFRLVGNEQFF,TGTGCCAGCAGGTTTCGACTAGTTGGCAATGAGCAGTTCTTC
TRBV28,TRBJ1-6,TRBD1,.,CASSFGGTDHNNSPLHF,TGTGCCAGCAGTTTCGGCGGGACAGATCATAATAATTCACCCCTCCACTTT
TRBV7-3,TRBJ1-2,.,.,CASSLRGGANYGYTF,TGTGCCAGCAGCCTGAGGGGGGGAGCCAACTATGGCTACACCTTC
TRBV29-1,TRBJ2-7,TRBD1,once,CSVETGVDHEQYF,TGCAGCGTCGAGACAGGGGTCGACCACGAGCAGTACTTC